Described below is a single T cell receptor (beta chain) sequence and its context. The data originate from a study of T cell responses to AZD1222 COVID-19 vaccine. Study in general: Second-dose groups at about 4 or about 12 weeks were pooled.

The protocol was immunoSEQ multiplex PCR, while the TCRdb copy is restricted to in-frame clones and leaves out a portion. Here the sample spans fewer than 200,000 clones, approximately 92% being singletons. The TCR was taken from an adult in good health. This material consisted of peripheral blood, taken on day 0 of AZD1222 vaccination.

CDR3 sequence reads: CSVELGQGFYGYTF. CDR3 nucleotide sequence: TGCAGCGTTGAATTGGGACAGGGTTTCTATGGCTACACCTTC. The J gene is TRBJ1-2, the V gene TRBV29-1; 9 nucleotides align to TRBD1. The CDR3 loop spans 14 amino acids. V lost 2 bases, J lost 4 bases, and 5 bases stayed unmatched. Per germline, CDR1 SQVTM and CDR2 ANQGSEA.